This T cell receptor (beta chain) was sequenced in a study of T cell responses to AZD1222 COVID-19 vaccine (TCRdb year 2021). For the study in its entirety: A total of 233 trial participants underwent TCR sequencing, of whom nearly 210 had received two doses of AZD1222 and roughly 26 had received two doses of the MenACWY control vaccine. Trial participants were enrolled by age into 18-55, 56-69 and 70-plus year subgroups, with 148, 28 and 57 TCR-sequenced participants respectively. What the research found in general, with its limitations: Participants were mostly white British, with more females than males. The authors suggested clonal diversity may have been underestimated. Nearly half of unique spike-specific TCRs reportedly recognized epitopes outside regions mutated in the B.1.351 and B.1.1.7 variants. The vaccine-associated CD4 TCRs covered the entire spike protein, and the dominant responses fell in regions 160-218 and 743-854. Because no day 14 peak-response samples were available, repertoires were characterized only after the peak T cell response. The 56-69-year group was small, and its depth increase did not reach significance, likely because of low power. Conclusions about previously exposed vaccinees are limited, since just a handful of AZD1222 recipients were seropositive for SARS-CoV-2 at baseline. Spike-specific TCR breadth and depth rose significantly after two AZD1222 doses compared with day 0 and with MenACWY recipients.

This clone occurred once. Its antigen specificity is not known. No base-level quality is on record; no much larger clone is a single base apart. The CDR3, from cysteine to phenylalanine, totals 16 residues. Only the CDR3 region is kept as DNA, spanning 48 bases read in frame from base 1. Trimming takes 5 bases from V and 2 bases from J, and the germline ends sit 16 bases apart. The germline V gene provides CDR1 SGHVS and CDR2 FNYEAQ. Reading the label with the study, this specimen's time point is: about 28 days (+/-7) after the second vaccine dose. Because spike-specific TCR depth and breadth did not differ between the two schedules, AZD1222 recipients who got a second dose at roughly 4 weeks were pooled with those who got a second dose at roughly 12 weeks. Vaccinee samples were obtained from the UK trials COV001 and COV002, which included a single-blind randomized controlled phase 2/3 trial of AZD1222 (ChAdOx1 nCoV-19) in healthy adults. Trial participant PBMC samples were collected at day 0 and day 28 after the second dose for TCRbeta chain sequencing.

The CDR3 regions of human TCRbeta chains were analyzed by immunosequencing. Turning to the authors' computational methods: Repertoire TCRs were checked for matches against a reference library of SARS-CoV-2-specific TCRs that had been generated using the MIRA antigen-specificity platform. Breadth was defined as the fraction of unique TCRs that were SARS-CoV-2-associated. Depth was defined as the fraction of total T cells that were SARS-CoV-2-associated. Using the MIRA data, each spike-specific TCR was mapped to the spike region that the TCR reacts to and placed in a CD4 or CD8 class. Log10-transformed breadth and depth values were compared by one-way ANOVA with Sidak's multiple comparisons tests. What TCRdb holds here is the immuneACCESS table cut down to in-frame rearrangements. Part of the clones is not present; checked against another copy, under half of the missing clones reflect an unresolved V gene, and the others are unexplained. V and J calls and clone size are as listed in that table; D and trimming were resolved from the DNA. Counted in this sample were 100,000 to 150,000 clones; roughly 92% of them appeared once. Around 1.1% of the sample is in the top ten clones.

The chain is assembled from TRBV7-6 and TRBJ1-3; the D gene is not confidently resolved. This receptor was identified in an adult who received the AZD1222 COVID-19 vaccine. The sample here was peripheral blood, taken 28 days after the second AZD1222 dose. The DNA sequence follows: TGTGCCAGCAGCCGCAGGAGCCTCTCTGCTGGAAACACCATATATTTT. This codes for CASSRRSLSAGNTIYF.